The rows below give T cell receptor beta chains drawn from one sample of a study of CD8 T cells in Susac syndrome. Via MiXCR, TCRdb re-called the immunoSEQ multiplex PCR reads, giving one row per CDR3 protein. There are roughly 100,000 distinct CDR3 sequences in the sample; approximately 93% occur only once, and over 0.35% lies in the top ten. The specimen was CD8+ T cells from PBMCs. These receptors came from a human donor with Susac syndrome. Each CDR3 is given with its conserved first and last residue. The D gene is left open where the match is weak. Not all rows give a size; the values are once, few, many and, for expanded clones, a class.

J,size,D,V,CDR3,DNA
TRBJ1-5,-,TRBD1,TRBV7-9,CASSQGVQPQHF,TGTGCCAGCAGTCAGGGGGTACAGCCCCAGCATTTT
TRBJ2-2,-,-,TRBV5-6,CASSLNDGELFF,TGTGCCAGCAGCTTGAATGACGGGGAGCTGTTTTTT
TRBJ1-2,-,-,TRBV14,CASSQGSNTGYLYGYTF,TGTGCCAGCAGCCAAGGGTCCAATACAGGGTACCTCTATGGCTACACCTTC
TRBJ2-7,-,-,TRBV27,CASGGRYYEQYF,TGTGCCAGCGGTGGACGGTATTACGAGCAGTACTTC
TRBJ2-2,-,-,TRBV12-3/TRBV12-4,CASRGGTGELFF,TGTGCCAGCAGGGGCGGCACCGGGGAGCTGTTTTTT
TRBJ2-3,-,TRBD1,TRBV12-5,CASGLGQSLDTDTQYF,TGTGCTAGTGGTCTGGGACAGTCTCTAGACACAGATACGCAGTATTTT
TRBJ1-4,-,-,TRBV29-1,CSVEYHTATNEKLFF,TGCAGCGTTGAGTACCACACTGCAACTAATGAAAAACTGTTTTTT
TRBJ2-1,-,TRBD1,TRBV20-1,CSARDHGNRDRVDNEQFF,TGCAGTGCTAGAGACCACGGGAACCGGGACAGGGTCGACAATGAGCAGTTCTTC
TRBJ2-7,-,TRBD1,TRBV7-6,CASSLRPPGTENYEQYF,TGTGCCAGCAGCTTACGCCCCCCCGGGACAGAGAACTACGAGCAGTACTTC
TRBJ2-3,-,TRBD1,TRBV5-1,CASSLPTGVSTTPFTDTQYF,TGCGCCAGCAGCTTACCGACAGGGGTCTCAACCACCCCCTTCACAGATACGCAGTATTTT
TRBJ1-5,-,TRBD1,TRBV27,CASSLIPTGTQPQPQHF,TGTGCCAGCAGTTTAATCCCGACAGGGACACAGCCCCAGCCCCAGCATTTT
TRBJ2-7,-,-,TRBV7-2,CASSLSFYEQYF,TGTGCCAGCAGCTTGAGCTTCTACGAGCAGTACTTC
TRBJ1-1,-,-,TRBV9,CASSVEDSGAPTEAFF,TGTGCCAGCAGCGTAGAGGATTCAGGAGCCCCAACTGAAGCTTTCTTT
TRBJ2-1,once,-,TRBV20-1,CSARQGTNEQFF,TGCAGTGCTAGACAGGGTACGAATGAGCAGTTCTTC
TRBJ2-7,-,TRBD1,TRBV2,CASSAGQGASYEQYF,TGTGCCAGCAGTGCGGGACAGGGAGCCTCCTACGAGCAGTACTTC
TRBJ2-1,-,TRBD1,TRBV4-3,CASSPDRGDEQFF,TGCGCCAGCAGCCCGGACAGGGGTGATGAGCAGTTCTTC
TRBJ1-5,-,TRBD1,TRBV23-1,CASTVIVQGKHQPQHF,TGCGCCAGCACCGTCATAGTACAGGGGAAACATCAGCCCCAGCATTTT
TRBJ1-1,-,-,TRBV5-1,CASSLEEAFF,TGCGCCAGCAGCTTGGAGGAAGCTTTCTTT
TRBJ1-1,-,-,TRBV9,CASSVEGVPNTEAFF,TGTGCCAGCAGCGTAGAAGGGGTCCCGAACACTGAAGCTTTCTTT
TRBJ2-5,-,TRBD1,TRBV20-1,CSAREGQVTEAQYF,TGCAGTGCTAGAGAGGGACAGGTGACGGAGGCCCAGTACTTC
TRBJ2-3,-,TRBD2,TRBV24-1,CATSDPGGEGDTQYF,TGTGCCACCAGTGATCCGGGGGGGGAGGGAGATACGCAGTATTTT
TRBJ2-7,-,TRBD1,TRBV29-1,CSVGGTDFYEQYF,TGCAGCGTTGGGGGGACAGACTTCTACGAGCAGTACTTC
TRBJ2-1,-,-,TRBV15,CATSRDGRGDEQFF,TGTGCCACCAGCAGAGATGGCCGCGGGGATGAGCAGTTCTTC
TRBJ2-3,-,TRBD2,TRBV29-1,CSVVTSGGPDTQYF,TGCAGCGTTGTGACTAGCGGGGGACCAGATACGCAGTATTTT
TRBJ2-1,-,-,TRBV10-3,CAIWDSYNEQFF,TGTGCCATCTGGGACTCCTACAATGAGCAGTTCTTC
TRBJ2-3,-,-,TRBV20-1,CSARGRAGTDTQYF,TGCAGTGCTAGGGGCAGGGCGGGCACAGATACGCAGTATTTT